This paragraph reports one T cell receptor (beta chain). Its target is not known. The data are from a study of response to subunit inactivated influenza vaccine. Study-wide points: The authors put forward the suggestion that each seasonal influenza vaccination may bring in only a limited number of new T cells.

TCRdb called the RT-PCR reads again in MiXCR, with one record for every CDR3 protein. The table has hundreds of thousands of distinct CDR3 sequences, over 25% seen once. In germline, CDR1 is ENHRY, CDR2 SYGVKD. The CDR3 spans 13 residues. The chain combines TRBV10-3 with TRBJ2-7; no definite D call. The sample in question was CD4+ T cells sorted from PBMCs, obtained 4 to 6 days after vaccination. The receptor comes from a man in his fifties who received an inactivated influenza vaccine. CDR3: CATQTGSEYEQYF. The CDR3, as DNA: TGTGCAACCCAAACCGGGTCTGAATACGAGCAGTACTTC.